A selection of T cell receptor beta chains follows, all from one sample in a study of OX40 agonist ivuxolimab in advanced cancers. The protocol was immunoSEQ multiplex PCR, while the TCRdb copy is restricted to in-frame clones and leaves out a portion. Here the sample spans tens of thousands of clones, around 87% being singletons. Sequencing used CD4+ or CD8+ T cells sorted from blood, obtained in a trial of the OX40 agonist ivuxolimab. The source is an adult with an advanced solid tumor such as melanoma, head and neck, liver or kidney cancer. CDR3s include the opening cysteine and the closing phenylalanine or tryptophan. The order of the fields is CDR3 DNA, CDR3 protein, V gene, J gene, D gene, clone size. The D gene is left open where the match is weak. The listing skips clone size in some rows; elsewhere it reads once, few, many or a size class.

CDR3nt: TGTGCCAGCAGTAAAAGGACAGGCGCAAGAGGGCAAGAGACCCAGTACTTC
CDR3aa: CASSKRTGARGQETQYF
v_gene: TRBV28
j_gene: TRBJ2-5
d_gene: TRBD1
abundance: -

CDR3nt: TGTGCCAGTACCCCGGGCCCCCGGGCCAACGTCCTGACTTTC
CDR3aa: CASTPGPRANVLTF
v_gene: TRBV19
j_gene: TRBJ2-6
d_gene: -
abundance: -

CDR3nt: TGTGCCAGCAGCTTGGGGAGTCAGCCCCAGCATTTT
CDR3aa: CASSLGSQPQHF
v_gene: TRBV5-6
j_gene: TRBJ1-5
d_gene: -
abundance: -

CDR3nt: TGCGCCAGCAGTCCTCCGGGACAGGGGTTCGCTGAAGCTTTCTTT
CDR3aa: CASSPPGQGFAEAFF
v_gene: TRBV5-1
j_gene: TRBJ1-1
d_gene: TRBD1
abundance: -

CDR3nt: TGTGCCAGCAGAAAAAGGGGGAGCTCCTACAATGAGCAGTTCTTC
CDR3aa: CASRKRGSSYNEQFF
v_gene: TRBV6-5
j_gene: TRBJ2-1
d_gene: -
abundance: few

CDR3nt: TGTGCCAGCTCCCCTAGTTATGAGCAGTTCTTC
CDR3aa: CASSPSYEQFF
v_gene: TRBV18
j_gene: TRBJ2-1
d_gene: -
abundance: once

CDR3nt: TGCGCCAGCAGCCCAAGCGGGAACAATGAGCAGTTCTTC
CDR3aa: CASSPSGNNEQFF
v_gene: TRBV5-1
j_gene: TRBJ2-1
d_gene: TRBD2
abundance: -

CDR3nt: TGTGCCAGCAGCCAAGATAACGGGAGCAAGGAGACCCAGTACTTC
CDR3aa: CASSQDNGSKETQYF
v_gene: TRBV4-2
j_gene: TRBJ2-5
d_gene: -
abundance: -

CDR3nt: TGTGCCAGCAGTCCCCGTGGGAGGAATCAGCCCCAGCATTTT
CDR3aa: CASSPRGRNQPQHF
v_gene: TRBV6-5
j_gene: TRBJ1-5
d_gene: -
abundance: once

CDR3nt: TGTGCCAGCAGTTCCCGAGTCGAGAGCACAGATACGCAGTATTTT
CDR3aa: CASSSRVESTDTQYF
v_gene: TRBV28
j_gene: TRBJ2-3
d_gene: -
abundance: -

CDR3nt: TGCAGTGTCACACCGCGCTATGGCTACACCTTC
CDR3aa: CSVTPRYGYTF
v_gene: TRBV20-1
j_gene: TRBJ1-2
d_gene: -
abundance: -

CDR3nt: TGTGCCAGCAGTATCCAGGGCGGGCAATACACCGGGGAGCTGTTTTTT
CDR3aa: CASSIQGGQYTGELFF
v_gene: TRBV27
j_gene: TRBJ2-2
d_gene: -
abundance: -

CDR3nt: TGTGCCAGCAGCTCCCTGTCTTACACCGGGGAGCTGTTTTTT
CDR3aa: CASSSLSYTGELFF
v_gene: TRBV11-3
j_gene: TRBJ2-2
d_gene: -
abundance: -

CDR3nt: TGTGCCAGCAGTCCCCGGGGGGGAGGGAATCACGGGGAGCTGTTTTTT
CDR3aa: CASSPRGGGNHGELFF
v_gene: TRBV27
j_gene: TRBJ2-2
d_gene: TRBD2
abundance: few

CDR3nt: TGTGCCAGCAGTGAATTGCGGGGACAAGAGACCCAGTACTTC
CDR3aa: CASSELRGQETQYF
v_gene: TRBV25-1
j_gene: TRBJ2-5
d_gene: -
abundance: -

CDR3nt: TGTGCCATCAGTGAGCCCAACCAGGGTAACACTGAAGCTTTCTTT
CDR3aa: CAISEPNQGNTEAFF
v_gene: TRBV10-3
j_gene: TRBJ1-1
d_gene: -
abundance: -

CDR3nt: TGCGCCAGCAGCCCACAATCGGGGAACACCGGGGAGCTGTTTTTT
CDR3aa: CASSPQSGNTGELFF
v_gene: TRBV5-1
j_gene: TRBJ2-2
d_gene: -
abundance: -

CDR3nt: TGTGCCTCCCGCCCGGGGACACCGGTCAATGAGCAGTTCTTC
CDR3aa: CASRPGTPVNEQFF
v_gene: TRBV6-1
j_gene: TRBJ2-1
d_gene: -
abundance: once

CDR3nt: TGTGCCAGCAGGTCAGGAGCCGGAAACACCATATATTTT
CDR3aa: CASRSGAGNTIYF
v_gene: TRBV2
j_gene: TRBJ1-3
d_gene: -
abundance: -

CDR3nt: TGTGCCAGCAGCAAGTCCGGGACTAGTGCCGGGGAGCTGTTTTTT
CDR3aa: CASSKSGTSAGELFF
v_gene: TRBV7-2
j_gene: TRBJ2-2
d_gene: TRBD2
abundance: -

CDR3nt: TGTGCCAGCAGTGAAGAAGGGACTGGGCATCAGCCCCAGCATTTT
CDR3aa: CASSEEGTGHQPQHF
v_gene: TRBV2
j_gene: TRBJ1-5
d_gene: -
abundance: -

CDR3nt: TGTGCTTCCAGGGGGGGACGGGAGACCCAGTACTTC
CDR3aa: CASRGGRETQYF
v_gene: TRBV6-5
j_gene: TRBJ2-5
d_gene: -
abundance: -

CDR3nt: TGCGCCAGCAGCTCCCAGGGGGGCACTGAAGCTTTCTTT
CDR3aa: CASSSQGGTEAFF
v_gene: TRBV5-1
j_gene: TRBJ1-1
d_gene: TRBD1
abundance: -

CDR3nt: TGTGCCAGCAGTCCACGACGGACGAAGGCTGAAGCTTTCTTT
CDR3aa: CASSPRRTKAEAFF
v_gene: TRBV5-8
j_gene: TRBJ1-1
d_gene: -
abundance: once

CDR3nt: TGTGCCAGCAGCTTAGCCATAACCGGGACAGCGAACACTGAAGCTTTCTTT
CDR3aa: CASSLAITGTANTEAFF
v_gene: TRBV11-2
j_gene: TRBJ1-1
d_gene: TRBD1
abundance: -

CDR3nt: TGTGCCAGCAGGTATAAACGGGGGTCGACTGGCGAGCAGTACTTC
CDR3aa: CASRYKRGSTGEQYF
v_gene: TRBV11-2
j_gene: TRBJ2-7
d_gene: -
abundance: -

CDR3nt: TGTGCCAGCAGCTTACGACAGGGATATAATGAAAAACTGTTTTTT
CDR3aa: CASSLRQGYNEKLFF
v_gene: TRBV7-6
j_gene: TRBJ1-4
d_gene: TRBD1
abundance: -

CDR3nt: TGTGCCAGCAGCCCCCTAGCGGGAGCGGGAGGGGAGCAGTTCTTC
CDR3aa: CASSPLAGAGGEQFF
v_gene: TRBV7-3
j_gene: TRBJ2-1
d_gene: TRBD2
abundance: -

CDR3nt: TGTGCCAGCAGTGAGACTAGCGGGGGGGAGACCCAGTACTTC
CDR3aa: CASSETSGGETQYF
v_gene: TRBV6-4
j_gene: TRBJ2-5
d_gene: TRBD2
abundance: -

CDR3nt: TGTGCCAGCAGTTCCGGACAGGTGGGTAATCAGCCCCAGCATTTT
CDR3aa: CASSSGQVGNQPQHF
v_gene: TRBV6-5
j_gene: TRBJ1-5
d_gene: TRBD1
abundance: -

CDR3nt: TGCGCCAGCAGCTTGGAAGGAGGGGGTAATCAGCCCCAGCATTTT
CDR3aa: CASSLEGGGNQPQHF
v_gene: TRBV5-1
j_gene: TRBJ1-5
d_gene: -
abundance: -

CDR3nt: TGTGCCAGCACCCAGGGGGGGAATCAGCCCCAGCATTTT
CDR3aa: CASTQGGNQPQHF
v_gene: TRBV2
j_gene: TRBJ1-5
d_gene: TRBD1
abundance: few

CDR3nt: TGTGCCAGCAGTTACCGACAGGGACAGAACTACAATGAGCAGTTCTTC
CDR3aa: CASSYRQGQNYNEQFF
v_gene: TRBV6-5
j_gene: TRBJ2-1
d_gene: TRBD1
abundance: -

CDR3nt: TGTGCCAGCAGTCAAGGGACAGACGCTAACTATGGCTACACCTTC
CDR3aa: CASSQGTDANYGYTF
v_gene: TRBV6-6
j_gene: TRBJ1-2
d_gene: TRBD1
abundance: -

CDR3nt: TGTGCCAGCAGCTTCCTTAGCGGGAGGGGCCAAGAGACCCAGTACTTC
CDR3aa: CASSFLSGRGQETQYF
v_gene: TRBV7-2
j_gene: TRBJ2-5
d_gene: TRBD2
abundance: -

CDR3nt: TGTGCCAGCAGTTCTCGAAATGAAGCTTTCTTT
CDR3aa: CASSSRNEAFF
v_gene: TRBV28
j_gene: TRBJ1-1
d_gene: -
abundance: -

CDR3nt: TGTGCCAGCAGCCCGATCATGGACAGAGTCTACGAGCAGTACTTC
CDR3aa: CASSPIMDRVYEQYF
v_gene: TRBV7-8
j_gene: TRBJ2-7
d_gene: -
abundance: few

CDR3nt: TGTGCCAGCAGCCTCACCGGTGGGAGTTCTTACGAGCAGTACTTC
CDR3aa: CASSLTGGSSYEQYF
v_gene: TRBV7-2
j_gene: TRBJ2-7
d_gene: -
abundance: -

CDR3nt: TGTGCCAGCAGTGAATTCGGGACAGGGGTACAGCCCCAGCATTTT
CDR3aa: CASSEFGTGVQPQHF
v_gene: TRBV6-1
j_gene: TRBJ1-5
d_gene: TRBD1
abundance: -

CDR3nt: TGTGCCAGCAGTATACCGGGACTCCATCAAGAGACCCAGTACTTC
CDR3aa: CASSIPGLHQETQYF
v_gene: TRBV28
j_gene: TRBJ2-5
d_gene: -
abundance: -

CDR3nt: TGTGCCAGCAGCAAAGATGAGGGCAGAACCTACGAGCAGTACTTC
CDR3aa: CASSKDEGRTYEQYF
v_gene: TRBV21-1
j_gene: TRBJ2-7
d_gene: -
abundance: -

CDR3nt: TGTGCCAGCAGCATAGCCAATTGGTCCTACGAGCAGTACTTC
CDR3aa: CASSIANWSYEQYF
v_gene: TRBV7-2
j_gene: TRBJ2-7
d_gene: -
abundance: -